This T cell receptor (beta chain) originates from a study of cytomegalovirus exposure and HLA in healthy donors (dated by TCRdb to the late 2010s). The study in broad terms: According to an earlier analysis of a few hundred of the donors, 150 million to 200 million T cells yielded 117 million unique TCR beta sequences and 250 to 350 Gb of sequence data. An early release that covered more than 550 HLA-typed donors contained approximately 320 gigabases of sequencing data and 85 million to 100 million unique TCR sequences. Rather than using new phenotypic data, the later analysis identified candidate immune exposures from TCR beta sequences and from how often those sequences occurred across donors. HLA typing covered class I and class II loci at four-digit resolution. Four to six DR-DQ haplotypes were handled as single units for association and clustering, since linkage in the cohort was strong. The number of typed donors differed by locus: about 629-640 for A, B, C, DRB1 and DQB1; some 500 for DQA1; approximately 600 for DPA1; and 400 to 480 for DPB1. The aim of the study was to test whether cataloging public T cell receptors could identify signatures of past pathogen exposure. To study patterns of TCR occurrence, a later analysis re-analyzed previously published TCR beta repertoires from hundreds of donors and added high-resolution HLA genotyping. Every repertoire in the discovery cohort had been generated on one and the same sequencing platform. A separate validation cohort of over a hundred different subjects was used in addition to the approximately 700-subject first cohort. On average, roughly 250,000 unique TCR beta nucleotide sequences were sequenced per donor among about 400 genotyped donors of the cohort, with roughly 18% of those sequences being non-productive. High-throughput TCR immunosequencing, statistical association of individual TCRs with disease status, and machine learning were combined to predict cytomegalovirus infection status. Donor age, sex, ethnicity and CMV serostatus were compiled alongside the repertoire data. A later genetic analysis used genome-wide SNP genotypes for about 60% of the roughly 700 donors, treating that subset as a discovery cohort. Of the roughly 390 genotyped donors, 65% to 90% fell in the genetic ancestry cluster associated with self-reported Caucasian donors. The study used immunosequencing to profile the T cell repertoires of approximately 690 subjects and linked those repertoires to cytomegalovirus serostatus. To decide whether each TCR beta V gene segment behaved as functional or pseudogenic, an earlier analysis of some 600 of the donors relied on high-throughput TCR beta sequencing.

The paper's findings and limits, for the study overall: When HLA alleles, especially DR and DQ, strongly co-occurred, TCR associations were difficult to assign to individual alleles. Some IMGT-functional V segments, including TRBV6-2 and TRBV6-3, could not be told apart with the 87-base-pair reads, so those segments were excluded. The classifier was reported to diagnose cytomegalovirus status with high specificity and sensitivity in both the original cohort and the validation cohort. V-gene and J-gene trimming of TCR beta chains was associated with a missense DCLRE1C variant in a later genetic analysis, and the association was replicated in an independent cohort. Most CMV-associated TCR beta chains appeared to be HLA-restricted in a later analysis, and the HLA associations seemed to be driven largely by CMV exposure. Across donors, most TCR sequences were observed very rarely, whereas some public TCRs were present in many individuals. A further reported finding was that TCR beta sequences accurately predicted the HLA-A and HLA-B alleles for most subjects in the first cohort. A later analysis found that HLA-associated TCR beta chains were more clonally expanded and had lower generation probabilities than equally common non-associated chains. According to a later analysis, parvovirus B19, influenza, CMV and Epstein-Barr virus appeared linked to several top co-occurrence clusters. According to a later analysis, TCR association rates differed among HLA loci, with DRB1 alleles showing the most associated TCRs and HLA-C alleles showing the fewest. Roughly uniform sequencing depth across donors was assumed in presence/absence analyses, although this assumption may not hold. It was suggested by the authors that the approach could potentially be generalized to other disease states and immunological phenotypes. A cluster of highly shared sequence variants was judged likely to be a technical artifact of the sequencing pipeline. This cohort had only TCR beta chains sequenced, and the lack of alpha or paired-chain data limited which features could be detected. Linkage disequilibrium might explain the correlated functional status among segregating V segments, but an unknown experimental factor could not be excluded. Because some donors lacked HLA typing at each locus, the association tests relied only on the typed subset. Because counts were too low, around 18 rarely observed V segments, including chromosome 9 orphons, were left out of the earlier analysis of several hundred of the donors. Specific HLA alleles were associated with around 18,000 TCR beta sequences at a false discovery rate of 0.05 in a later analysis. Broadly in line with IMGT annotations, most TCR beta V segments showed up in productive rearrangements about 87% or about 30% of the time in an earlier analysis of 450 to 750 of the donors. The study listed 150 to 200 TCR beta chains as associated with cytomegalovirus. The only immune exposure information available for the cohort was CMV serostatus. Three of the identified cytomegalovirus-associated TCR beta chains were confirmed in vitro to be specific for cytomegalovirus antigens. According to a later genetic analysis, donors in an Asian-associated ancestry cluster had fewer N-insertions in productive TCRs than the approximately 630-donor mean.

Libraries were made using the immunoSEQ multiplex PCR assay. For the multiplex PCR, a mixture combining 60 forward primers for TCR Vbeta segments and 13 reverse primers for TCR Jbeta segments was used. A multiplex PCR assay on genomic DNA amplified the CDR3 region of rearranged TCR beta genes. The Illumina HiSeq System was used to sequence the amplified TCR beta libraries as 87-base-pair reads. Per the original workflow: A later analysis tallied roughly 78 million unique TCR beta chains across the 610 or so repertoires, and 10 million to 11 million of those chains were shared by two or more donors. Raw reads were error-corrected and collapsed into unique sequences by a nearest-neighbor algorithm in which closely related sequences were merged to remove PCR and sequencing errors. To assign V, D and J gene segments, CDR3 sequences were aligned to IMGT reference sequences. Each retained sequence needed at least a six-nucleotide match to both a V gene segment and a J gene segment. Rearrangements were called productive when the CDR3 lacked stop codons and stayed in frame with V and J; all others were non-productive. Following IMGT convention, CDR3 was defined as the stretch from the second conserved V-encoded cysteine to the conserved J-encoded phenylalanine. In an earlier analysis of 500 to 650 of the donors, sequences lacking an unambiguous match to a single V gene segment were excluded. In an earlier analysis of roughly 600 of the donors, a V segment was called functional when productive rearrangements were above 56.7%, and segregating when the standard deviation between donors exceeded 5%. A statistical classification framework was built to diagnose cytomegalovirus status from the catalog of TCR beta chain sequences. A later analysis assigned V and J genes by comparing TCR nucleotide sequences with IMGT/GENE-DB human TR gene sequences. A later analysis assigned CDR3 sequences and most-parsimonious VDJ recombination scenarios with the TCRdist pipeline. In a later analysis, each TCR beta chain was defined by its CDR3 amino acid sequence together with its V-gene family, and reads without a unique V-gene family were excluded. To address suspected cross-contamination and a sequencing artifact, a later analysis removed some 620 highly shared, low-generation-probability nucleotide sequences. In a later analysis, a clonal expansion index for each public chain was calculated from normalized within-repertoire ranks of inferred template counts. Generation probabilities in a later analysis came from a VDJ recombination model fitted to out-of-frame rearrangements, and those results were checked against IGoR. A later analysis scored TCR-TCR, TCR-HLA and TCR-CMV co-occurrence with hypergeometric tests, applying a repertoire-size bias correction to TCR pairs. A later analysis estimated false discovery rates by permuting HLA or CMV assignments 20 times. In a later analysis, co-occurring TCRs were grouped using DBSCAN, and TCRdist sequence similarity was added for clustering within HLA-allele-positive subsets. Co-occurrence clustering excluded repertoires with fewer than 30,000 or more than 120,000 public chains, plus five with anomalous nucleotide sharing. Drawn from immuneACCESS, this table holds only the in-frame rearrangements with V and J called that TCRdb kept. Clones are partly lost; checked studies trace under half to an unresolved V gene and leave the rest unexplained. Clonal size and the V and J genes are those of that table, whereas D and trimming came from the DNA. Here the sample has roughly 200,000 clones; around 83% occur a single time. The ten biggest clones cover less than 2% of the sample.

This clone showed up just a few times. Its antigen remains undetermined. The record has no base qualities; no much larger clone is one base away. In total, roughly 670 healthy bone marrow donors made up the cohort. All cohort members were sampled while nominally healthy, although unrecorded immune exposures were likely present. The donor was CMV seropositive and belonged to the group of over 250 seropositive cohort members. Every donor gave a peripheral blood sample, and the peripheral blood mononuclear cells from that sample were used for TCR beta sequencing. The Qiagen DNeasy Blood Extraction Kit was used to extract genomic DNA from the blood cell samples. V is pared back by 4 bases and J by 4 bases, with 14 bases lying between the germline termini. The CDR3 holds 15 amino acids from the cysteine to the phenylalanine. Just CDR3 DNA is preserved here, 45 bases in frame from base 1. As encoded in the germline V gene, CDR1 is SGDLS while CDR2 is YYNGEE.

The receptor's source is a man aged 40-49 years in good health and CMV-seropositive. Material: PBMCs. In this chain, TRBV9 is recombined with TRBJ2-2; the D region possibly corresponds to TRBD2 (6 bases align). DNA sequence: TGTGCCAGCAGCCTTACGGGAGTTCCCACCGGGGAGCTGTTTTTT. Its product reads: CASSLTGVPTGELFF.